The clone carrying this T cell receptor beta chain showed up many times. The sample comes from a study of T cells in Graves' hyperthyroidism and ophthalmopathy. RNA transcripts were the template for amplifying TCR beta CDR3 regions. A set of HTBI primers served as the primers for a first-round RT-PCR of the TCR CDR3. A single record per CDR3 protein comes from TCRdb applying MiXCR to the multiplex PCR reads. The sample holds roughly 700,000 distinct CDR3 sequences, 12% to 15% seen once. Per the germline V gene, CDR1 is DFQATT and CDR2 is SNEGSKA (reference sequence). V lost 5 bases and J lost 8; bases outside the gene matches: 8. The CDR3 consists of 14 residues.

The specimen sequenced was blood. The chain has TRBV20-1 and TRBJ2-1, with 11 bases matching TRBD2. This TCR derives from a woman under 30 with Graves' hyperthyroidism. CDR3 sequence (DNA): TGCAGTGCTGTAGCGGGAGGGTGGGACTATGAGCAGTTCTTC. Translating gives CSAVAGGWDYEQFF.